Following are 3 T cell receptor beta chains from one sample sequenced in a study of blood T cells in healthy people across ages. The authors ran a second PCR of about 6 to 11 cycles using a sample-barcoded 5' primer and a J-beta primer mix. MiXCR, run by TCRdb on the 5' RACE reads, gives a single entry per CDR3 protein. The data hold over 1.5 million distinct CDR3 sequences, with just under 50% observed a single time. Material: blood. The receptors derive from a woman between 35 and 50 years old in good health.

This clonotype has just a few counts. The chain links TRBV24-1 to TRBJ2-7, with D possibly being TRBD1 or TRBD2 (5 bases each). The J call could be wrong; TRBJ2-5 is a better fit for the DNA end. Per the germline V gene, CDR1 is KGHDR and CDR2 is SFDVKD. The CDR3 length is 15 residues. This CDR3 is CATSDSRDGAGTQYF. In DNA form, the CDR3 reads TGTGCCACCAGTGATTCCCGGGACGGGGCAGGGACCCAGTACTTC.

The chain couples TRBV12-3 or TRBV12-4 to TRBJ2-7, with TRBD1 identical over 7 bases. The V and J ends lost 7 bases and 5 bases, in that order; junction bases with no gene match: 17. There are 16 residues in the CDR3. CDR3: CASTFLENRGRHEQYF. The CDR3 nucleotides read TGTGCCAGCACCTTTCTGGAAAATAGGGGGCGTCACGAGCAGTACTTC.

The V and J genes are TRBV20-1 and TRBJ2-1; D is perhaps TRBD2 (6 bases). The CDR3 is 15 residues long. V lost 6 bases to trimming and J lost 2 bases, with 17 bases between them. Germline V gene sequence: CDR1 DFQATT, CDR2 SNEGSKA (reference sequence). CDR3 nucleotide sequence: TGCAGTGCCCCCGGGGCGGGGACGGCCTACAATGAGCAGTTCTTC. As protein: CSAPGAGTAYNEQFF.